This TCR beta chain came from a study of a mutant IDH1 vaccine in newly diagnosed glioma. Study-level information: Earlier therapy was either radiotherapy, temozolomide, or both, and most got both.

V was trimmed by 3 bases and J by 4 bases, leaving 7 bases between them. The germline gives CDR1 SGHRS, CDR2 YFSETQ. The CDR3 length is 12 residues. Overall study findings and caveats: The occurrence of vaccine-induced immune responses was seen in over 90% of patients.

As to this clone: The antigen is undetermined.

Indicated time point: week 5, during vaccination. Each dose delivered 300 ug of mutant IDH1 20-mer peptide subcutaneously with imiquimod. New astrocytomas of WHO grade 3 or 4 that were IDH1-mutant and ATRX-lost were found in the donors. The method was immunoSEQ multiplex PCR; TCRdb's version includes in-frame clones alone and lacks a portion of them. This table holds 32,000 or so clones, roughly 80% found once. V usage is TRBV5-1 and J usage is TRBJ1-2, with D uncertain. This specimen was PBMCs, taken from a glioma patient whose treatment included an IDH1 peptide vaccine. The sequence was obtained from a man younger than 40 with glioma. The CDR3 nucleotides are TGCGCCAGCAGCTCCACTGTCTATGGCTACACCTTC. As protein: CASSSTVYGYTF.